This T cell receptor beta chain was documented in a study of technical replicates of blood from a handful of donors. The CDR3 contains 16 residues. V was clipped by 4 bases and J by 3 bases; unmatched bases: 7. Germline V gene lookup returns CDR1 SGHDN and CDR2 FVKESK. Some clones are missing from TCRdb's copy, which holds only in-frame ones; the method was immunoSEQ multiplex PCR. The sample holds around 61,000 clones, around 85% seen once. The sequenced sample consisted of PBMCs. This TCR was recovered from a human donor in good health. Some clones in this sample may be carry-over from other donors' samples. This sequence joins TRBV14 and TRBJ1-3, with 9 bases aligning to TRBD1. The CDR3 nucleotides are TGTGCCAGCAGCCGGAAACAGGGGGCAAGTGGAAACACCATATATTTT. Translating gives CASSRKQGASGNTIYF.